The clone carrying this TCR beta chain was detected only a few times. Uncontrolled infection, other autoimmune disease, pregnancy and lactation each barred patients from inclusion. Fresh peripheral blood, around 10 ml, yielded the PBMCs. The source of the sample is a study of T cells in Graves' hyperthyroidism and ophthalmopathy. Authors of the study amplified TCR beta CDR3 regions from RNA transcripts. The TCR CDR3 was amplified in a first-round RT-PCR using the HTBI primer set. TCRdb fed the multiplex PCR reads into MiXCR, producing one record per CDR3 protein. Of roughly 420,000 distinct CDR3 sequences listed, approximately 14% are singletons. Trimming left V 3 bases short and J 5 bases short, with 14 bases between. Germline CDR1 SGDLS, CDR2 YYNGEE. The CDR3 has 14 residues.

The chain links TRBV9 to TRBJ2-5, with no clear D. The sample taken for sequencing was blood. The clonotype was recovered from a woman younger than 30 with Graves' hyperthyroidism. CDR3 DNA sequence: TGTGCCAGCAGCGGAGCCTGGAGCGACGAGACCCAGTACTTC. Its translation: CASSGAWSDETQYF.